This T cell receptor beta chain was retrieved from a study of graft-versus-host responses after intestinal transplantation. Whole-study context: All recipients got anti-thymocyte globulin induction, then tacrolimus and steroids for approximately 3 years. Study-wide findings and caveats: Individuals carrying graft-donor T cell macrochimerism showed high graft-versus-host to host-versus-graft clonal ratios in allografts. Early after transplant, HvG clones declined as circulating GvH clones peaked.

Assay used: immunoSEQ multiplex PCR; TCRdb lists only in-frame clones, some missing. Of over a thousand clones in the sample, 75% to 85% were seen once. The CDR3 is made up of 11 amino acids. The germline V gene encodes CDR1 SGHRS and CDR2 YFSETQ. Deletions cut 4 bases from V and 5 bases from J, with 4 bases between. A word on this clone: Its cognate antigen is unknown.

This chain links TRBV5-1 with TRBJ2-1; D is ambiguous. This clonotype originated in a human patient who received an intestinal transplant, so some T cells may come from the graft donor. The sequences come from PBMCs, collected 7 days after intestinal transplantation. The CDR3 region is CASSPDNEQFF. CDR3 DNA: TGCGCCAGCAGCCCCGACAATGAGCAGTTCTTC.